This T cell receptor (beta chain) comes out of a study of T cells in Graves' hyperthyroidism and ophthalmopathy. Findings and limits, study-wide: The majority of expanded thyroid clonotypes above 0.001 also appeared in blood.

This clonotype was found many times. Its antigen is as yet unknown. The CDR3 is made up of 16 amino acids. CDR1 is GTSNPN and CDR2 is SVGIG in the germline V gene (reference sequence). J was trimmed by 3 bases and V by 3 bases; bases with no gene match: 14. Researchers took RNA transcripts and amplified the TCR beta CDR3 regions from them. Initially, a first-round RT-PCR of the TCR CDR3 employed the HTBI primer set. TCRdb analysed the multiplex PCR reads with MiXCR anew, one entry per CDR3 protein. The table includes 700,000 or so distinct CDR3 sequences, about 14% detected once. Source material: blood. The rearrangement uses TRBV30 and TRBJ2-7; 7 nucleotides align to TRBD2. This receptor was obtained from a woman aged 45-59 years with Graves' ophthalmopathy. The CDR3 spells CAWSATSLRHYYEQYF. The CDR3 nucleotides read TGTGCCTGGAGCGCGACTAGCCTCCGACACTACTACGAGCAGTACTTC.